This T cell receptor (beta chain) was profiled in a study of Graves' ophthalmopathy and Graves' hyperthyroidism. Overall study context: Sampling took place at initial diagnosis, with peripheral blood obtained before any treatment.

The junction had 9 bases not matched to a gene; V was cut back by 5 bases and J by 4 bases. Per the germline V gene, CDR1 is LGHDT and CDR2 is YNNKEL (reference sequence). The CDR3 has 15 residues. This clonotype was picked up many times. What it binds is not known. The authors defined stable hyperthyroidism as no ophthalmopathy within 18 months of follow-up. Whole-study results and caveats: Researchers report that a 13-signature model separated ophthalmopathy from stable hyperthyroidism, posting about 88% sensitivity and approximately 81% specificity. Blood samples also showed most expanded thyroid clonotypes exceeding 0.001 frequency.

Researchers took RNA transcripts and amplified TCR beta CDR3 regions from them. HTBI-primed first-round RT-PCR preceded second-round multiplex PCR. MiXCR was run by TCRdb on the multiplex PCR reads, yielding one entry per CDR3 protein. The sample holds a few hundred thousand distinct CDR3 sequences, 15% to 19% seen once. The source of this sequence is a woman aged 18 to 35 with stable Graves' hyperthyroidism. Material: peripheral blood. The rearrangement links TRBV3-1 to TRBJ1-1; 8 bases map to TRBD1. Here the CDR3 DNA reads TGTGCCAGCAGCGAATTCGGACAGGGTGGCACTGAAGCTTTCTTT. Translated, it gives CASSEFGQGGTEAFF.